Below are 24 T cell receptor beta chains sequenced from a single sample in a study of blood T cell repertoires in COVID-19. The repertoire was sequenced with immunoSEQ multiplex PCR; TCRdb's copy has only in-frame clones and lacks some. The data contain around 450,000 clones, more than 85% of them singletons. The specimen sequenced was peripheral blood. All receptors come from a woman in her twenties or thirties with acute or convalescent COVID-19.

The chain is built from TRBV28 and TRBJ2-2, with 8 nucleotides matching TRBD1. The germline CDR1 and CDR2 sequences are MDHEN and SYDVKM. The CDR3 contains 15 residues. The junction had 9 bases not matched to a gene; V was cut back by 5 bases and J by 7 bases. The CDR3 sequence: CASSQQGVMDGELFF. The CDR3 DNA reads TGTGCCAGCAGTCAACAGGGGGTTATGGACGGGGAGCTGTTTTTT.

The rearrangement joins TRBV4-1 to TRBJ2-7, with 8 bases aligning to TRBD1. This CDR3 is 16 amino acids long. Germline CDR1 is MGHRA and CDR2 is YSYEKL. Trimming cost V 0 bases and J 3 bases; bases outside gene matches: 7. In DNA, the CDR3 is TGCGCCAGCAGCCAAGAAGATCCTGGGACAGGCTACGAGCAGTACTTC. It encodes CASSQEDPGTGYEQYF.

On this clone: Germline and junction disagree at one end, which may indicate a read error. The chain joins TRBV5-1 to TRBJ2-2; 10 bases fit TRBD1. CDR3 size: 14 residues. Germline assignment: CDR1 SGHRS and CDR2 YFSETQ. Here the CDR3 DNA reads TGCGCCAACAGCAGGGACAGGGGTTCGGGGGAGCTGTTTTTT. Translated: CANSRDRGSGELFF. Based on the CDR3 plus reference TRBV5-1 and TRBJ2-2, the full variable domain is KAGVTQTPRYLIKTRGQQVTLSCSPISGHRSVSWYQQTPGQGLQFLFEYFSETQRNKGNFPGRFSGRQFSNSRSEMNVSTLELGDSALYLCANSRDRGSGELFFGEGSRLTVL.

The chain recombines TRBV24-1 with TRBJ2-1; 7 bases are a match to TRBD1. V lost 7 bases to trimming and J lost 3 bases; unmatched junction nucleotides: 2. CDR1 KGHDR and CDR2 SFDVKD come from the germline V gene. There are 13 residues in the CDR3. CDR3 sequence (DNA): TGTGCCACCAGAGCAGGGGGCTACAATGAGCAGTTCTTC. Its protein product is CATRAGGYNEQFF.

The chain joins TRBV10-2 to TRBJ2-1; D possibly corresponds to TRBD2 (5 bases). Germline V gene sequence: CDR1 WSHSY, CDR2 SAAADI. This CDR3 has 16 amino acids. Trimming took off 3 bases at V and 0 bases at J, with 12 bases between the two ends. The CDR3 region is CASSEKTTSSYNEQFF. The CDR3 DNA is TGCGCCAGCAGTGAAAAGACTACAAGCTCCTACAATGAGCAGTTCTTC.

This chain connects TRBV30 to TRBJ1-6; 7 bases are shared with TRBD1. CDR1 GTSNPN and CDR2 SVGIG come from the germline V gene (reference sequence). This CDR3 comprises 14 residues. V was pared by 6 bases and J by 1 base, with 3 bases of the junction left unmatched. CDR3 DNA: TGTGCCTGCAGACAGGGTTCCTATAATTCACCCCTCCACTTT. Translated, it gives CACRQGSYNSPLHF.

This rearrangement joins TRBV6-4 to TRBJ1-1, with D maybe TRBD1 (6 bases). Germline assignment: CDR1 MRHNA and CDR2 SNTAGT. The CDR3 contains 14 residues. The V end was cut by 4 bases, the J end by 6 bases, with 15 bases between. The CDR3 DNA sequence: TGTGCCAGCAGTGTCCCGGGTCGGACAGCTGAAGCTTTCTTT. This translates into CASSVPGRTAEAFF.

The V and J genes are TRBV10-3 and TRBJ2-3, with 10 positions matching TRBD2. CDR1 and CDR2 (germline): ENHRY, SYGVKD. The CDR3 loop spans 14 amino acids. Unmatched junction bases numbered 3, after V lost 4 bases and J lost 5 bases. CDR3 nucleotides: TGTGCCATCAGTGGAACTAGCGGGAAAGATACGCAGTATTTT. This sequence encodes CAISGTSGKDTQYF.

This clone has just one count. The rearrangement uses TRBV9 and TRBJ1-3; 8 nucleotides agree with TRBD1. CDR3 length equals 15 residues. The V gene's germline CDR1 is SGDLS and CDR2 YYNGEE. V shed 2 bases, J shed 3 bases, and the junction held 4 bases outside the gene matches. The CDR3 DNA follows: TGTGCCAGCAGCGTCAGGGACAGGAGTGGAAACACCATATATTTT. Translation: CASSVRDRSGNTIYF.

CDR3 loop: CASSNSLSGNTIYF. The CDR3 DNA reads TGTGCCAGCAGTAATAGCCTCTCTGGAAACACCATATATTTT. The chain uses TRBV2 and TRBJ1-3; D ambiguous. The CDR3 covers 14 residues. From germline, CDR1 is SNHLY and CDR2 FYNNEI. V lost 5 bases and J lost 0, with 8 bases in between.

V usage is TRBV14 and J usage is TRBJ2-7, with D maybe TRBD1 (6 bases). V lost 1 base to trimming and J lost 4 bases, with 14 bases between them. The CDR3 runs 15 residues. Per germline, CDR1 SGHDN and CDR2 FVKESK. The DNA of the CDR3 is TGTGCCAGCAGCCAAGGTGCTGGACAGAGTTACGAGCAGTACTTC. It is translated as CASSQGAGQSYEQYF.

The rearrangement joins TRBV7-9 to TRBJ2-7; 8 bases match TRBD1. Looked up from germline, CDR1 is SEHNR and CDR2 is FQNEAQ (reference sequence). This CDR3 is built from 14 residues. Trimming at V came to 5 bases and at J to 5 bases, leaving 8 bases not matched to a gene. DNA for the CDR3: TGTGCCAGCAGCCCATCGGACAGGGCCCACGAGCAGTACTTC. Translated: CASSPSDRAHEQYF.

The chain employs TRBV7-6 and TRBJ2-5, with 8 bases that match TRBD1. Unmatched junction bases numbered 10, after V lost 5 bases and J lost 5 bases. This CDR3 region has 15 residues. Germline lookup yields CDR1 SGHVS and CDR2 FNYEAQ. DNA of the CDR3: TGTGCCAGCAGCCGTGTGACAGGGGCATGGGAGACCCAGTACTTC. The encoded protein is CASSRVTGAWETQYF.

The rearrangement joins TRBV6-5 to TRBJ2-3; a weak D match, TRBD2 (5 bases). The germline V gene has CDR1 MNHEY and CDR2 SVGAGI. V dropped 6 bases and J dropped 6 bases, with 16 bases sitting between them. The CDR3 runs 14 residues. The CDR3: CASRGSPRGDTQYF. CDR3 nucleotides: TGTGCCAGCAGGGGAAGCCCCCGAGGGGATACGCAGTATTTT.

The chain recombines TRBV2 with TRBJ1-5, with 8 bases matching TRBD1. Per germline, CDR1 SNHLY and CDR2 FYNNEI. CDR3 length: 18 residues. Trimming at V came to 3 bases and at J to 4 bases, leaving 14 bases not matched to a gene. This CDR3 reads CASSEGRPGTGGNQPQHF. The CDR3 DNA reads as TGTGCCAGCAGTGAGGGTCGGCCCGGAACAGGGGGGAATCAGCCCCAGCATTTT.

The CDR3 DNA follows: TGTGCCACCAGAGGGACAGGGGAAGATCCCCAGCATTTT. This translates into CATRGTGEDPQHF. This chain links TRBV24-1 with TRBJ1-5, with 10 nucleotides matching TRBD1. CDR3 length equals 13 residues. In germline, CDR1 is KGHDR, CDR2 SFDVKD. Trimming removed 7 bases from V and 10 bases from J; junction bases left unmatched: 6.

The chain has TRBV10-3 and TRBJ2-5; D remains unclear. This CDR3 has 13 amino acids. The V and J ends lost 2 bases and 2 bases respectively, with 6 bases between them. Germline CDR1 is ENHRY and CDR2 is SYGVKD. CDR3 sequence: CAISEVRQETQYF. CDR3 DNA: TGTGCCATCAGTGAGGTTCGTCAAGAGACCCAGTACTTC.

The chain couples TRBV5-4 to TRBJ2-7; 9 bases line up with TRBD1. V was pared by 2 bases and J by 0 bases, with 3 bases of the junction left unmatched. The CDR3 has 15 residues. Germline loops: CDR1 SGHNT, CDR2 YYREEE (reference sequence). The chain's CDR3 is CASSFGQGLSYEQYF. DNA of the CDR3: TGTGCCAGCAGCTTTGGACAGGGGCTCTCCTACGAGCAGTACTTC.

The chain uses TRBV28 and TRBJ2-1, with 8 positions matching TRBD1. Germline V gene data show CDR1 as MDHEN and CDR2 as SYDVKM. The J segment lost 10 bases and the V segment lost 5 bases, leaving 10 bases of the junction unmatched. The CDR3 is 14 amino acids. The CDR3 is CASSLVTRTGEQFF. The CDR3 DNA is TGTGCCAGCAGTCTCGTTACGCGGACAGGGGAGCAGTTCTTC.

The gene calls are TRBV27 and TRBJ2-3; D is perhaps TRBD2 (6 bases). The CDR3 has 16 amino acids. Trimming took off 7 bases at V and 7 bases at J, with 24 bases between the two ends. Germline assignment: CDR1 MNHEY and CDR2 SMNVEV (reference sequence). The CDR3: CASTALGGNIPNTQYF. The CDR3, as DNA: TGTGCCAGCACCGCGCTGGGGGGAAATATCCCAAATACGCAGTATTTT.

In this sample, this clone turned up once. The chain is built from TRBV30 and TRBJ2-7, with 8 bases that match TRBD1. V was pared by 3 bases and J by 3 bases, with 4 bases of the junction left unmatched. Germline CDR1 reads GTSNPN; CDR2 reads SVGIG (reference sequence). The CDR3 extends over 13 amino acids. DNA for the CDR3: TGTGCCTGGAGAAGACAGGGGATCTACGAGCAGTACTTC. Residues: CAWRRQGIYEQYF. Full variable domain (missing parts from reference TRBV30 and TRBJ2-7): SQTIHQWPATLVQPVGSPLSLECTVEGTSNPNLYWYRQAAGRGLQLLFYSVGIGQISSEVPQNLSASRPQDRQFILSSKKLLLSDSGFYLCAWRRQGIYEQYFGPGTRLTVT.

The table lists this clone with a few counts. The chain employs TRBV2 and TRBJ1-1; 8 nucleotides align to TRBD1. The CDR3 has 14 residues. V gave up 6 bases and J gave up 1 base; unmatched junction bases: 4. The V gene's germline CDR1 is SNHLY and CDR2 FYNNEI. The CDR3 DNA is TGTGCCAGCAGCAAACAGGGGGAGAACACTGAAGCTTTCTTT. It codes for CASSKQGENTEAFF.

This clone turned up a few times. V usage is TRBV3-1 (or the pseudogene TRBV3-2) and J usage is TRBJ2-1; 12 nucleotides align to TRBD1. CDR3 length: 15 residues. Germline V gene lookup returns CDR1 LGHDT and CDR2 YNNKEL (reference sequence). J gave up 8 bases and V 4 bases, and 6 bases lay outside the gene matches. CDR3 sequence (DNA): TGTGCCAGCAGCCTCGGGACAGGGGGCCTAGATGAGCAGTTCTTC. It translates to CASSLGTGGLDEQFF.

The rearrangement uses TRBV12-3 or TRBV12-4 and TRBJ2-1, with 12 positions matching TRBD1. Germline trimming cut 6 bases from V and 8 bases from J; bases unmatched to any gene: 2. The CDR3 spans 13 residues. CDR3 region: CASRGTGGDEQFF. For the CDR3, the DNA is TGTGCCAGCAGGGGGACAGGGGGCGATGAGCAGTTCTTC.